This is a list of T cell receptor beta chains from one sample in a study of T cells in Graves' hyperthyroidism and ophthalmopathy. TCRdb reprocessed the multiplex PCR reads with MiXCR, giving one entry per CDR3 protein. The top ten clones hold roughly a sixth of a sample with approximately 640,000 distinct CDR3 sequences, around a sixth of them seen once. Sample: blood. These receptors came from a man aged 45 to 65 with Graves' hyperthyroidism. Both conserved end residues are part of each CDR3. A D gene is named only where the DNA matches it firmly. Only some rows state a clone size, as once, few, many or a class for expanded clones.

V gene,D gene,J gene,clone size,CDR3 DNA,CDR3 protein
TRBV30,.,TRBJ2-2,few,TGTGCCTGGAGCAACACATGGACGGACGCGAACACCGGGGAGCTGTTTTTT,CAWSNTWTDANTGELFF
TRBV5-1,.,TRBJ2-2,.,TGCGCCAGCAGCTTGGTTTCAGGCTTCGCCGGGGAGCTGTTTTTT,CASSLVSGFAGELFF
TRBV20-1,TRBD2,TRBJ2-3,many,TGCAGCACCCCGGTAGCGGGATACACAGATACGCAGTATTTT,CSTPVAGYTDTQYF
TRBV24-1,.,TRBJ2-1,many,TGTGCCACCAGTGATCCTAACGGGGGCTCCTACAATGAGCAGTTCTTC,CATSDPNGGSYNEQFF
TRBV6-5,.,TRBJ2-2,many,TGTGCCAGCAGTTCCTATCTAGGGACTAACACCGGGGAGCTGTTTTTT,CASSSYLGTNTGELFF
TRBV7-6,.,TRBJ1-1,.,TGTGCCAGCAGCTTAGGTCAGGAGAACACTGAAGCTTTCTTT,CASSLGQENTEAFF
TRBV7-9,.,TRBJ2-7,many,TGTGCCAGCAGAGGACCGCCGACATACGAGCAGTACTTC,CASRGPPTYEQYF
TRBV25-1,.,TRBJ2-5,.,TGTGCCAGCAAAGTGGCAGGGGCCCAAGAGACCCAGTACTTC,CASKVAGAQETQYF
TRBV5-1,.,TRBJ1-1,.,TGCGCCAGCAGCTTGGCCAGCCTCCCCCTGAACACTGAAGCTTTCTTT,CASSLASLPLNTEAFF
TRBV28,.,TRBJ2-7,many,TGTGCCAGCATGTTAGGGTCCCCCTACGAGCAGTACTTC,CASMLGSPYEQYF
TRBV28,.,TRBJ2-7,many,TGTGCCAGCAGTTTCAGGCAGGGGATCAACGAGCAGTACTTC,CASSFRQGINEQYF
TRBV12-3/TRBV12-4,.,TRBJ1-2,many,TGTGCCAGCAGCCAGGGGATCCATGGCTACACCTTC,CASSQGIHGYTF
TRBV9,.,TRBJ1-3,few,TGTGCCAGCAGCGTAGATCAGGGGCAGTTTGGAAACACCATATATTTT,CASSVDQGQFGNTIYF
TRBV25-1,TRBD1,TRBJ1-1,.,TGTGCCAGCAGTGGATTATTCACAGGGGCGAGAACTGAAGCTTTCTTT,CASSGLFTGARTEAFF
TRBV5-6,.,TRBJ2-5,many,TGTGCCAGCAGCTTCATCCCAATAGGGACCCAGTACTTC,CASSFIPIGTQYF
TRBV25-1,.,TRBJ1-2,.,TGTGCCAGCAGTGAATACAGGGGTGCGGGCTATGGCTACACCTTC,CASSEYRGAGYGYTF
TRBV12-5,.,TRBJ2-1,.,TGTGCTAGTGGTTTGATACTAACGGGGTCCTACAATGAGCAGTTCTTC,CASGLILTGSYNEQFF
TRBV25-1,.,TRBJ2-7,.,TGTGCCAGCAGTGAAAACCGCGAGCAGTACTTC,CASSENREQYF
TRBV18,.,TRBJ2-1,.,TGTGCCAGCTCACCACCGGGGCGGGAATACAATGAGCAGTTCTTC,CASSPPGREYNEQFF
TRBV6-2/TRBV6-3,.,TRBJ1-5,many,TGTGCCAGCAGTTTCGGGTCTTGGGGCAATCAGCCCCAGCATTTT,CASSFGSWGNQPQHF
TRBV6-2/TRBV6-3,.,TRBJ2-7,.,TGTGCCAGCAGTCGGGGCTCACAAGTTTACGAGCAGTACTTC,CASSRGSQVYEQYF
TRBV6-5,.,TRBJ2-2,many,TGTGCCAGCAGTTACCCATCAGGGGTCACCGGGGAGCTGTTTTTT,CASSYPSGVTGELFF
TRBV4-1,TRBD2,TRBJ2-1,.,TGCGCCAGCGGCGACCTAGCGGGAGGGGTCTACAATGAGCAGTTCTTC,CASGDLAGGVYNEQFF
TRBV7-2,TRBD2,TRBJ2-3,many,TGTGCCAGCAGCTTAGGACTAGCGGGAAACACAGATACGCAGTATTTT,CASSLGLAGNTDTQYF
TRBV27,TRBD1,TRBJ1-5,many,TGTGCCAGCAGTTTGTACAGGGGGCAGGGTCAGCCCCAGCATTTT,CASSLYRGQGQPQHF
TRBV7-2,.,TRBJ1-5,.,TGTGCCAGCAGAAAGTCAGTGTATCAGCCCCAGCATTTT,CASRKSVYQPQHF
TRBV12-3/TRBV12-4,TRBD1,TRBJ1-1,.,TGTGCCAGCAGTCCGGACAGGGGCTCCACTGAAGCTTTCTTT,CASSPDRGSTEAFF
TRBV28,.,TRBJ2-1,few,TGTGCCAGCAGTAACACACACACGGAGCAGTTCTTC,CASSNTHTEQFF
TRBV20-1,TRBD1,TRBJ2-3,few,TGCAGTGCGCGACAGGGTACAGATACGCAGTATTTT,CSARQGTDTQYF
TRBV6-1,.,TRBJ2-6,.,TGTGCCAGCAGTGAACGGACCTTAAACTCTGGGGCCAACGTCCTGACTTTC,CASSERTLNSGANVLTF
TRBV6-1,.,TRBJ1-6,.,TGTGCCAGCAGTGAAGACAGGGAAAGGGGTAATTCACCCCTCCACTTT,CASSEDRERGNSPLHF
TRBV6-1,.,TRBJ1-1,.,TGTGCCAGCAGCCCCCTCAGGGAGGTGAACACTGAAGCTTTCTTT,CASSPLREVNTEAFF
TRBV5-5,TRBD1,TRBJ1-2,few,TGTGCCAGCAGCTGGGACAGGGGGATGGATGGCTACACCTTC,CASSWDRGMDGYTF
TRBV9,TRBD2,TRBJ2-1,few,TGTGCCAGCAGCGTAATCGGCACTAGCGGATACAATGAGCAGTTCTTC,CASSVIGTSGYNEQFF
TRBV20-1,TRBD2,TRBJ2-3,.,TGCAGTGCTAGAGAAGGACTAGCGGGCAGCACAGATACGCAGTATTTT,CSAREGLAGSTDTQYF
TRBV27,TRBD1,TRBJ2-7,.,TGTGCCAGCATGGGACAGGGAGCCTACGAGCAGTACTTC,CASMGQGAYEQYF
TRBV6-2/TRBV6-3,.,TRBJ1-2,many,TGTGCCAGCTCCGACAAGTCCTATGGCTACACCTTC,CASSDKSYGYTF
TRBV5-1,.,TRBJ2-2,.,TGCGCCAGCAGCTCGGGAAGTCCGAACACCGGGGAGCTGTTTTTT,CASSSGSPNTGELFF
TRBV5-6,TRBD1,TRBJ1-2,many,TGTGCCAGCAGCTTAGCGGCAGGGGGCGAGGATGGCTACACCTTC,CASSLAAGGEDGYTF
TRBV3-1,TRBD1,TRBJ1-1,many,TGTGCCAGCAGCCAGTTCCGACAGGGAGCGGAAGCTTTCTTT,CASSQFRQGAEAFF
TRBV7-2,TRBD1,TRBJ1-2,many,TGTGCCAGCAGCTTAGCCGGGACAGGGGCTAACTATGGCTACACCTTC,CASSLAGTGANYGYTF
TRBV14,.,TRBJ2-1,many,TGTGCCAGCAGCCAAGATCGAATCGGGGGTGGTAGGCAGTTCTTC,CASSQDRIGGGRQFF
TRBV2,.,TRBJ1-1,many,TGTGCCAGCAGTGGTGGGACAATAAACACTGAAGCTTTCTTT,CASSGGTINTEAFF
TRBV7-9,.,TRBJ2-1,.,TGTGCCAGCAGCCCTTCTATGGATCTTCGGGAGCAGTTCTTC,CASSPSMDLREQFF
TRBV9,TRBD1,TRBJ2-7,.,TGTGCCAGCAGCCCCGGGACAGAGACCTTATACGAGCAGTACTTC,CASSPGTETLYEQYF
TRBV12-3/TRBV12-4,TRBD1,TRBJ2-7,.,TGTGCCAGCAAACGACAGGGGCCGGGGTACGAGCAGTACTTC,CASKRQGPGYEQYF
TRBV28,.,TRBJ2-1,many,TGTGCCAGCAGTTTCATGGGCGTATACAATGAGCAGTTCTTC,CASSFMGVYNEQFF
TRBV19,.,TRBJ1-2,.,TGTGCCAGTAGCCTCGTTTCGGCAATTGGCTACACCTTC,CASSLVSAIGYTF
TRBV19,.,TRBJ1-5,few,TGTGCCAGTAGCAAACAAGTAAGCAATCAGCCCCAGCATTTT,CASSKQVSNQPQHF
TRBV27,.,TRBJ2-7,many,TGTGCCAGCAGTTTATATGCGGGATCATCCTACGAGCAGTACTTC,CASSLYAGSSYEQYF
TRBV4-1,.,TRBJ1-5,.,TGCGCCAGCAGCCAAGACGGCCAGCCCCAGCATTTT,CASSQDGQPQHF
TRBV19,.,TRBJ2-2,.,TGTGCCAGCGTGGACAGAACCGGGGAGCTGTTTTTT,CASVDRTGELFF
TRBV12-3/TRBV12-4,.,TRBJ2-7,many,TGTGCCAGCAGTGCCCGGCGACTCGCCATTAACTACGAGCAGTACTTC,CASSARRLAINYEQYF
TRBV11-2,TRBD1,TRBJ2-3,many,TGTGCCAGCAGCTTCTACAGGGGGCAGGGCACAGATACGCAGTATTTT,CASSFYRGQGTDTQYF
TRBV29-1,.,TRBJ2-2,many,TGCAGCGTTAGTTTCAACGCGAACACCGGGGAGCTGTTTTTT,CSVSFNANTGELFF